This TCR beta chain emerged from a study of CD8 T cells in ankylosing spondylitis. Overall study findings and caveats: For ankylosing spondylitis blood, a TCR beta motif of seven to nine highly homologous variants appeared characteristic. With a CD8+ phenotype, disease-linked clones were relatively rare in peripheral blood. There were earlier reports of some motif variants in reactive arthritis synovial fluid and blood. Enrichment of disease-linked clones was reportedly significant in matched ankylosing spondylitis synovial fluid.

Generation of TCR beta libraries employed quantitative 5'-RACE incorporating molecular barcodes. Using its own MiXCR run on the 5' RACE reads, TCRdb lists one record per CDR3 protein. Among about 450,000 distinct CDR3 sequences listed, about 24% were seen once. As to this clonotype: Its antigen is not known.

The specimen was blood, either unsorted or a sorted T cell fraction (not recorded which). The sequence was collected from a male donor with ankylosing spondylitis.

In nucleotides, the CDR3 is TGTGCCATCCATTCGTACGGTCTAGCCACAGATACGCAGTATTTT. Translated, it gives CAIHSYGLATDTQYF. This chain joins TRBV12-3 or TRBV12-4 and TRBJ2-3, with D possibly TRBD2 on 5 matching bases. V was shortened by 10 bases and J by 2 bases, with 19 bases between the two germline ends. This CDR3 spans 15 amino acids.